One T cell receptor (beta chain) is described in this entry. Its antigen is currently unknown. This sample stems from a study of monozygotic twins with cystic fibrosis. This CDR3 comprises 12 residues. V was clipped by 0 bases and J by 5 bases, with 4 bases between them. Germline V gene sequence: CDR1 SGDLS, CDR2 YYNGEE. The study, taken as a whole, reports: V usage most resembled the co-twin in 13 of 16 pairs. No link emerged between shared CDR3 counts and age, concordance or severity.

Method: immunoSEQ multiplex PCR; TCRdb's copy keeps in-frame clones and lacks some. The data show about 17,000 clones, around 96% seen once. The sequencing input was blood. This chain uses TRBV9 with TRBJ2-3; D is undetermined. This clonotype was sampled from a girl aged 2 to 10 with cystic fibrosis. In DNA, the CDR3 is TGTGCCAGCAGCGTAGCTTTAGATACGCAGTATTTT. This translates into CASSVALDTQYF.